Below are 28 T cell receptor beta chains sequenced from a single sample in a study of cytomegalovirus exposure and HLA in healthy donors. The PCR ran on 60 Vbeta and 13 Jbeta primers. Assay: immunoSEQ multiplex PCR; the TCRdb copy retains only in-frame clones and omits some. The sample carries fewer than 200,000 clones, around 80% recorded once. The sample comprised PBMCs. All receptors come from a woman aged 18 to 35 in good health and CMV-seronegative.

The J gene is TRBJ1-1, the V gene TRBV7-3; 7 bases align to TRBD1. This CDR3 contains 11 residues. Trimming cost V 6 bases and J 7 bases; bases outside gene matches: 2. Germline CDR1 and CDR2: SGHTA and FQGTGA. The CDR3 reads CASSSGGEAFF. In DNA form, the CDR3 reads TGTGCCAGCAGTTCAGGGGGTGAAGCTTTCTTT.

V usage is TRBV7-3 and J usage is TRBJ2-3, with TRBD2 matching 10 bases. J was trimmed by 4 bases and V by 2 bases; bases with no gene match: 0. This CDR3 spans 14 amino acids. Germline lookup yields CDR1 SGHTA and CDR2 FQGTGA. CDR3 residues: CASSLLAGADTQYF. The CDR3 DNA reads TGTGCCAGCAGCTTACTAGCGGGAGCAGATACGCAGTATTTT.

V usage is TRBV7-8 and J usage is TRBJ1-2; maybe TRBD1 (5 bases). The V end was cut by 5 bases, the J end by 2 bases, with 15 bases between. The CDR3 sequence is 15 residues long. The germline V gene has CDR1 SGHVS and CDR2 FQNEAQ. This chain's CDR3 is CASSPWGGQNYGYTF. As DNA, the CDR3 is TGTGCCAGCAGCCCCTGGGGCGGCCAGAACTATGGCTACACCTTC.

This chain uses TRBV6-5 with TRBJ1-2; D gene unclear. With 6 bases removed from V and 3 bases from J, the gap between germline ends came to 17 bases. This CDR3 contains 15 residues. CDR1 is MNHEY, CDR2 SVGAGI, per germline. CDR3 DNA: TGTGCCAGCAGGCCCGGAGCTAACCCCCACTATGGCTACACCTTC. Translated, it gives CASRPGANPHYGYTF.

The chain employs TRBV5-6 and TRBJ2-1, with D tentatively TRBD1 (6 bases). Germline values: CDR1 SGHDT, CDR2 YYEEEE. This CDR3 contains 16 residues. V was pared by 3 bases and J by 0 bases, with 13 bases between. The CDR3 DNA reads as TGTGCCAGCAGCTCCAATGGACAGAGCTCCTACAATGAGCAGTTCTTC. Its translation: CASSSNGQSSYNEQFF.

In this sample, this clone turned up once. CDR3 in DNA: TGTGCCAGCAGCTTAGCGGGACAGGGGGCCAGCAGGCAAAACAATGAGCAGTTCTTC. Its protein is CASSLAGQGASRQNNEQFF. The chain combines TRBV7-9 with TRBJ2-1; TRBD1 matches 12 bases. The V segment lost 0 bases and the J segment 5 bases; nucleotides outside the gene matches: 11. In germline, CDR1 is SEHNR, CDR2 FQNEAQ (reference sequence). This CDR3 spans 19 amino acids. Using reference TRBV7-9 and TRBJ2-1 for the parts outside the CDR3, the full variable domain is DTGVSQNPRHKITKRGQNVTFRCDPISEHNRLYWYRQTLGQGPEFLTYFQNEAQLEKSRLLSDRFSAERPKGSFSTLEIQRTEQGDSAMYLCASSLAGQGASRQNNEQFFGPGTRLTVL.

This sequence joins TRBV4-1 and TRBJ2-2; TRBD1 is a possible D gene (6 bases). Germline V gene sequence: CDR1 MGHRA, CDR2 YSYEKL. The V gene lost 4 bases and the J gene lost 6 bases, with 9 bases spanning the gap. This CDR3 has 13 amino acids. The CDR3 region has the DNA TGCGCCAGCAGCCGGAAGGGGGCCGGGGAGCTGTTTTTT. It codes for CASSRKGAGELFF.

This clone was detected only once. The V gene is TRBV6-5, the J gene TRBJ2-7; 14 nucleotides agree with TRBD2. CDR1 MNHEY and CDR2 SVGAGI come from the germline V gene. The CDR3 spans 14 residues. The V gene end was trimmed by 5 bases and the J gene end by 9 bases; junction bases not matched to a gene: 6. CDR3 in amino acids: CASSGTSGSKRQYF. CDR3 in DNA: TGTGCCAGCAGTGGGACTAGCGGGAGTAAAAGGCAGTACTTC.

The chain links TRBV15 to TRBJ2-2, with a possible D match to TRBD2 (6 bases). V shed 1 base and J shed 3 bases, with 18 bases lying between them. The CDR3 length is 18 residues. Germline V gives CDR1 LNHNV, CDR2 YYDKDF (reference sequence). CDR3 protein: CATSRGVADISYTGELFF. The DNA of the CDR3 is TGTGCCACCAGCAGAGGGGTAGCGGATATCAGTTACACCGGGGAGCTGTTTTTT. The variable domain in full, completed from reference TRBV15 and TRBJ2-2, reads DAMVIQNPRYQVTQFGKPVTLSCSQTLNHNVMYWYQQKSSQAPKLLFHYYDKDFNNEADTPDNFQSRRPNTSFCFLDIRSPGLGDTAMYLCATSRGVADISYTGELFFGEGSRLTVL.

V usage is TRBV7-6 and J usage is TRBJ2-2, with D possibly TRBD2 on 5 matching bases. Between the trimmed V and J ends, which lost 3 bases and 4 bases, there was a span of 12 bases. The CDR3 has 15 residues. CDR1 is SGHVS, CDR2 FNYEAQ, per germline. CDR3 nucleotides: TGTGCCAGCAGCTTGGCCCGGGGTGGCACCGGGGAGCTGTTTTTT. Its protein is CASSLARGGTGELFF.

Details on this clone: A junction end diverges from the germline sequence, so it may reflect a read error. J is TRBJ2-3 and V is TRBV9; TRBD2 matches at 10 bases. This CDR3 contains 17 residues. Germline values: CDR1 SGDLS, CDR2 YYNGEE. CDR3 sequence reads: CAGSVGPSGRGGDTQYF. For the CDR3, the DNA is TGTGCCGGCAGCGTAGGTCCCAGCGGGAGGGGAGGGGATACGCAGTATTTT.

CDR3 coding DNA: TGTGCCAGCAATCGACAGCTAGACACAGATACGCAGTATTTT. Protein product: CASNRQLDTDTQYF. The rearrangement joins TRBV2 to TRBJ2-3, with D perhaps TRBD1 (5 bases). V dropped 7 bases and J dropped 2 bases, with 13 bases sitting between them. The germline gives CDR1 SNHLY, CDR2 FYNNEI. CDR3 length: 14 residues.

This clone was seen only a few times. The V gene is TRBV18, the J gene TRBJ1-1; D unclear. The CDR3 sequence is 13 residues long. Germline CDR1 and CDR2: KGHSH and LQKENI. The V and J ends lost 1 base and 2 bases respectively, with 5 bases between them. The CDR3 region is CASSPLLNTEAFF. The CDR3 DNA follows: TGTGCCAGCTCACCACTTCTTAACACTGAAGCTTTCTTT.

As DNA, the CDR3 is TGTGCCAGCAGCCAAGAGGCCGACTACGAGCAGTACTTC. Its protein is CASSQEADYEQYF. The chain has TRBV4-2 and TRBJ2-7; D unclear. This CDR3 has 13 amino acids. V shed 0 bases and J shed 3 bases, with 6 bases lying between them. The germline V gene encodes CDR1 LGHNA and CDR2 YNFKEQ.

This clone was seen only a few times. The rearrangement uses TRBV4-3 and TRBJ2-5; D might be TRBD1 (6 bases). V gave up 2 bases and J gave up 1 base, with 11 bases separating them. Germline loops: CDR1 LGHNA, CDR2 YSLEER. The CDR3 runs to 15 residues. The CDR3 nucleotides are TGCGCCAGCAGCCAACACGCGGACAGCCAAGAGACCCAGTACTTC. Translating gives CASSQHADSQETQYF.

The chain is built from TRBV12-5 and TRBJ2-1, with 8 positions matching TRBD1. The CDR3 has 16 residues. V lost 0 bases, J lost 6 bases, and 7 bases stayed unmatched. Germline V gives CDR1 LGHNT, CDR2 FRNRAP. In nucleotides, the CDR3 is TGTGCTAGTGGTTTGGTTGGACAGGGAATCGCCAATGAGCAGTTCTTC. As protein: CASGLVGQGIANEQFF.

In the case of this clone: The sample has other DNA sequences that encode this CDR3 too. This chain uses TRBV19 with TRBJ2-1, with D hard to call. CDR1 and CDR2 (germline): LNHDA, SQIVND (reference sequence). The CDR3 contains 13 residues. V was cut by 1 base and J by 5 bases, with 6 bases left in between. CDR3 region: CASSIGANNEQFF. CDR3 bases: TGTGCCAGTAGTATAGGCGCGAACAATGAGCAGTTCTTC.

V and J are TRBV29-1 and TRBJ2-7; possibly TRBD2 for D (6 bases). The germline CDR1 and CDR2 sequences are SQVTM and ANQGSEA. The CDR3 contains 13 residues. Trimming took 8 bases from V and 3 from J, leaving 17 bases between them. CDR3 nucleotides: TGCAGCATAATAGCGGAAACAAACTACGAGCAGTACTTC. Translating it yields CSIIAETNYEQYF.

The count of this clone is one. The chain uses TRBV27 and TRBJ1-2; perhaps TRBD1 as D (5 bases). CDR3 length: 15 residues. The V end lost 5 bases, the J end lost 0 bases, and 13 bases lay between the germline ends. Germline values: CDR1 MNHEY, CDR2 SMNVEV (reference sequence). CDR3: CASSPTGYSNYGYTF. The CDR3 nucleotides are TGTGCCAGCAGTCCCACAGGCTATTCTAACTATGGCTACACCTTC.

The J gene is TRBJ2-1, the V gene TRBV10-3; 9 nucleotides line up with TRBD2. CDR1 is ENHRY and CDR2 is SYGVKD in the germline V gene. This CDR3 has 17 residues. V was pared by 1 base and J by 0 bases, with 4 bases of the junction left unmatched. CDR3 residues: CAISEYGREGSYNEQFF. CDR3 coding DNA: TGTGCCATCAGTGAGTATGGGCGGGAGGGCTCCTACAATGAGCAGTTCTTC.

This clone came up once. The CDR3 region is CASSFNRGFMNTEAFF. CDR3 nucleotide sequence: TGTGCCAGCAGTTTCAACAGGGGGTTCATGAACACTGAAGCTTTCTTT. The rearrangement joins TRBV27 to TRBJ1-1; TRBD1 agrees at 8 bases. The germline V gene encodes CDR1 MNHEY and CDR2 SMNVEV (reference sequence). CDR3 length: 16 residues. V shed 3 bases, J shed 0 bases, and the junction held 6 bases outside the gene matches.

V usage is TRBV7-3 and J usage is TRBJ1-1; D might be TRBD1 (6 bases). V lost 1 base and J 10 bases, leaving 13 bases between the germline ends. Germline CDR1 and CDR2: SGHTA and FQGTGA. This CDR3 is 13 amino acids long. CDR3 region: CASSLIPGAGAFF. CDR3 sequence (DNA): TGTGCCAGCAGCTTAATTCCAGGGGCCGGAGCTTTCTTT.

This clone was recorded once. This sequence joins TRBV6-5 and TRBJ1-1; 8 nucleotides align to TRBD1. Germline assignment: CDR1 MNHEY and CDR2 SVGAGI. The CDR3 consists of 13 residues. The V gene end was trimmed by 6 bases and the J gene end by 7 bases; junction bases not matched to a gene: 7. The CDR3 loop reads CASRQMGQVEAFF. DNA of the CDR3: TGTGCCAGCAGGCAGATGGGACAGGTTGAAGCTTTCTTT.

The V call is TRBV10-3, the J call TRBJ2-7; possible D gene TRBD2, 5 bases. The CDR3 consists of 17 residues. The germline CDR1 and CDR2 sequences are ENHRY and SYGVKD. The V gene lost 2 bases and the J gene lost 3 bases, with 20 bases spanning the gap. CDR3: CAISEVHTGIYNYEQYF. The CDR3 DNA follows: TGTGCCATCAGTGAGGTACACACGGGGATTTATAACTACGAGCAGTACTTC.

CDR3 loop: CASSDGSGTEAFF. The CDR3, as DNA: TGTGCCAGCAGCGATGGCTCAGGCACTGAAGCTTTCTTT. The V call is TRBV11-2, the J call TRBJ1-1; unclear D gene. This CDR3 spans 13 amino acids. The V gene's germline CDR1 is SGHAT and CDR2 FQNNGV. Trimming cost V 5 bases and J 4 bases, with 11 bases left between them.

The V gene is TRBV2, the J gene TRBJ2-2; D is uncertain. The ends were cut back, 1 base at V and 3 bases at J, with 6 bases in the middle. Germline V gives CDR1 SNHLY, CDR2 FYNNEI. The CDR3 consists of 14 residues. The CDR3 DNA sequence: TGTGCCAGCAGTGAAGTCAGTTACACCGGGGAGCTGTTTTTT. It is translated as CASSEVSYTGELFF.

The chain has TRBV6-1 and TRBJ2-7, with D tentatively TRBD2 (6 bases). V shed 9 bases and J shed 3 bases, with 21 bases lying between them. Germline lookup yields CDR1 MNHNS and CDR2 SASEGT. CDR3 size: 15 residues. CDR3 region: CASQEYVAGLYEQYF. Here the CDR3 DNA reads TGTGCCAGTCAAGAGTACGTGGCGGGGCTCTACGAGCAGTACTTC.

The rearrangement links TRBV15 to TRBJ2-1; 9 bases fit TRBD1. Germline CDR1 and CDR2: LNHNV and YYDKDF (reference sequence). Germline trimming cut 0 bases from V and 7 bases from J; bases unmatched to any gene: 7. There are 16 residues in the CDR3. This CDR3 is CATSREYGTGMNEQFF. CDR3 bases: TGTGCCACCAGCAGAGAGTACGGGACAGGGATGAATGAGCAGTTCTTC.